Shown below are 6 T cell receptor beta chains from a single sample sequenced in a study of OX40 agonist ivuxolimab in advanced cancers. Profiled with immunoSEQ multiplex PCR; TCRdb holds only in-frame clones, not every one. This table holds about 89,000 clones, about 92% found once. Sequenced here: CD4+ or CD8+ T cells sorted from blood, sampled in a trial of the OX40 agonist ivuxolimab. Every receptor here comes from an adult with an advanced solid tumor such as melanoma, head and neck, liver or kidney cancer.

This clone was seen a single time. This chain connects TRBV9 to TRBJ2-1; 7 nucleotides match TRBD2. The germline V gene encodes CDR1 SGDLS and CDR2 YYNGEE. CDR3 length: 15 residues. J lost 2 bases, V lost 5 bases, and 7 bases had no gene match. This CDR3 is CASSEAGLPYNEQFF. The CDR3, as DNA: TGTGCCAGCAGTGAAGCGGGGCTACCCTACAATGAGCAGTTCTTC.

The chain couples TRBV12-5 to TRBJ2-2; 7 nucleotides align to TRBD1. V lost 6 bases to trimming and J lost 3 bases; unmatched junction nucleotides: 10. This CDR3 has 16 amino acids. Germline V gene sequence: CDR1 LGHNT, CDR2 FRNRAP. The CDR3 bases are TGTGCTAGTGGGGGAAAGATGGGACAGTACACCGGGGAGCTGTTTTTT. Encoded protein: CASGGKMGQYTGELFF.

The rearrangement uses TRBV11-2 and TRBJ2-1; 11 nucleotides align to TRBD2. This CDR3 region has 14 residues. Germline CDR1 and CDR2: SGHAT and FQNNGV. The J segment lost 9 bases and the V segment lost 1 base, leaving 2 bases of the junction unmatched. The CDR3 nucleotides are TGTGCCAGCAGCTTAGGTAGCGGGAGGGGTGAGCAGTTCTTC. It encodes CASSLGSGRGEQFF.

V usage is TRBV28 and J usage is TRBJ1-5; 7 nucleotides agree with TRBD1. V lost 10 bases, J lost 3 bases, and 12 bases stayed unmatched. Germline V lookup: CDR1 MDHEN, CDR2 SYDVKM. This CDR3 contains 15 residues. CDR3 sequence (DNA): TGTGCCACCGGGACAGAAAGAAACTACAATCAGCCCCAGCATTTT. Amino acid sequence: CATGTERNYNQPQHF.

The chain couples TRBV9 to TRBJ1-2; D is undetermined. Germline V gene lookup returns CDR1 SGDLS and CDR2 YYNGEE. This CDR3 comprises 12 residues. V gave up 0 bases and J gave up 4 bases, with 4 bases separating them. In DNA form, the CDR3 reads TGTGCCAGCAGCGTAGTAGGCTATGGCTACACCTTC. Protein sequence: CASSVVGYGYTF.

This clone was recorded once. V and J are TRBV6-5 and TRBJ1-1, with TRBD1 as a possible D gene (5 bases). V dropped 6 bases and J dropped 1 base, with 15 bases sitting between them. Germline V gene lookup returns CDR1 MNHEY and CDR2 SVGAGI. CDR3 length: 15 amino acids. The CDR3 loop reads CASRTQGRGNTEAFF. The CDR3 bases are TGTGCCAGCAGGACGCAGGGAAGGGGGAACACTGAAGCTTTCTTT.